This entry lists 30 T cell receptor beta chains sequenced from one sample in a study of CD8+CD57+ T cells in acquired aplastic anemia. Those patients picked for sequencing had displayed CD8+CD57+ cell expansion on flow cytometry. Genomic DNA served as template for TCR beta VDJ and CDR3 profiling. TCRdb re-called the reads with MiXCR, one entry per CDR3 protein. Of 450,000 to 600,000 distinct CDR3 sequences in the sample, approximately 33% are singletons; the top ten hold under 0.95%. The specimen was sorted CD4+, CD8+, or CD8+CD57+ T cells (not recorded which) from PBMCs. The receptors were sampled from a human donor with aplastic anemia.

This clonotype was recorded at least ten times. The chain is built from TRBV25-1 and TRBJ2-7; D is uncertain. This CDR3 comprises 11 residues. V was pared by 1 base and J by 3 bases, with 1 base between. Germline V gene sequence: CDR1 MGHDK, CDR2 SYGVNS. CDR3 in DNA: TGTGCCAGCAGTGAATTCTACGAGCAGTACTTC. Protein sequence: CASSEFYEQYF.

This clonotype showed up just once. This chain connects TRBV6-5 to TRBJ1-5; TRBD1 matches at 9 bases. Germline CDR1 MNHEY, CDR2 SVGAGI. The length of the CDR3 is 14 residues. V was clipped by 4 bases and J by 4 bases; unmatched bases: 2. The DNA of the CDR3 is TGTGCCAGCAGTTGGGACAGGGTAAATCAGCCCCAGCATTTT. It translates to CASSWDRVNQPQHF.

This clonotype came up once. A much more abundant neighbour one base away suggests this may be a read error. Without the conserved terminal phenylalanine or tryptophan, this CDR3 likely stems from a read error. The rearrangement links TRBV10-1 to TRBJ2-3; D not resolved. Germline values: CDR1 WNHNN, CDR2 SYGVQD (reference sequence). This CDR3 is built from 15 residues. V shed 0 bases and J shed 3 bases, with 10 bases lying between them. The CDR3 DNA follows: TGCGCCAGCAGTGAGTCCAGGCCGTCAACAGATACGCAGTATTCT. Amino acid sequence: CASSESRPSTDTQYS.

In its sample, this clonotype was seen a few times. This may be a read error, as it is one base from a much larger clone. The chain recombines TRBV14 with TRBJ1-3, with D unclear. Germline V gives CDR1 SGHDN, CDR2 FVKESK. The length of the CDR3 is 12 residues. CDR3 protein: CAGSLSGNTIYF. The CDR3 DNA is TGTGCCGGCAGCCTCTCTGGAAACACCATATATTTT.

The chain is built from TRBV9 and TRBJ2-1; the D gene could be TRBD1 or TRBD2 (6 bases each). Germline V gene sequence: CDR1 SGDLS, CDR2 YYNGEE. The CDR3 sequence is 16 residues long. V was pared by 2 bases and J by 3 bases, with 15 bases between. The CDR3 here is CASSVRGLALYNEQFF. CDR3 bases: TGTGCCAGCAGCGTCAGGGGCCTAGCGCTCTACAATGAGCAGTTCTTC.

This clonotype was picked up many times. The V and J genes are TRBV12-3 or TRBV12-4 and TRBJ1-5, with no clear D. CDR3 length: 14 amino acids. The V end was cut by 3 bases, the J end by 2 bases, with 8 bases between. CDR3 bases: TGTGCCAGCAGTTTCGACGGAGGCAATCAGCCCCAGCATTTT. Translating gives CASSFDGGNQPQHF.

This clonotype is a singleton in its sample. The chain uses TRBV24-1 and TRBJ1-2, with 7 bases matching TRBD1. The V and J ends lost 2 bases and 4 bases, in that order; junction bases with no gene match: 0. Germline V CDR1 and CDR2: KGHDR, SFDVKD. The CDR3 contains 13 residues. CDR3 sequence (DNA): TGTGCCACCAGTGATTACAGGGGCTATGGCTACACCTTC. Translated, it gives CATSDYRGYGYTF.

This clonotype was found many times. The rearrangement links TRBV7-8 to TRBJ2-5, with D uncertain. The V gene's germline CDR1 is SGHVS and CDR2 FQNEAQ. V was pared by 5 bases and J by 7 bases, with 8 bases between. The CDR3 is 11 amino acids. This CDR3 reads CASSPAGTQYF. DNA of the CDR3: TGTGCCAGCAGCCCAGCCGGGACCCAGTACTTC.

A remark on this clonotype: The CDR3 end shows no conserved phenylalanine or tryptophan, and so a read error is likely. This chain connects TRBV20-1 to TRBJ1-5; D gene uncertain. The CDR3 extends over 14 amino acids. Germline V gene lookup returns CDR1 DFQATT and CDR2 SNEGSKA (reference sequence). CDR3 coding DNA: TGTGCCTGGAATTGGGCAGGAGGCAATCAGCCCCAGCATTCT. As protein: CAWNWAGGNQPQHS.

There are a few counts of this clonotype. A junction end diverges from the germline sequence, so it may reflect a read error. V is TRBV10-3 and J is TRBJ2-7; D tentatively reads TRBD1 or TRBD2 (5 bases each). Germline V gene sequence: CDR1 ENHRY, CDR2 SYGVKD. The CDR3 is 17 residues long. CDR3 nucleotides: TGTGCCAGCAGTCCCAGATTGGGGGTGATTAGCTCCTACGAGCAGTACTTC. Residues: CASSPRLGVISSYEQYF.

This chain connects TRBV6-1 to TRBJ2-1; D may be TRBD1 (5 bases). This CDR3 is built from 13 residues. The germline V and J ends were trimmed by 6 bases and 5 bases, with 11 bases remaining between them. Germline-derived CDR1 and CDR2 are MNHNS and SASEGT. CDR3 DNA: TGTGCCAGCAGAAAACAGGCGAACAATGAGCAGTTCTTC. It encodes CASRKQANNEQFF.

This clonotype has ten or more counts. This chain joins TRBV20-1 and TRBJ1-5; D might be TRBD1 (5 bases). V lost 6 bases and J lost 10, with 16 bases in between. CDR1 and CDR2 (germline): DFQATT, SNEGSKA (reference sequence). This CDR3 contains 12 residues. Here the CDR3 reads CSAGDGVGPQHF. The CDR3 region has the DNA TGCAGTGCCGGGGACGGGGTGGGACCCCAGCATTTT.

This clonotype has a count of ten or more. J is TRBJ2-5 and V is TRBV15; the D gene is possibly TRBD2 (6 bases). Germline CDR1 and CDR2: LNHNV and YYDKDF (reference sequence). This CDR3 has 14 amino acids. Trimming removed 5 bases at V and 9 bases at J, with 19 bases between. The CDR3 DNA is TGTGCCACCAGCGGGGGGACGAGGCTAGGGGCCCAGTACTTC. Encoded protein: CATSGGTRLGAQYF. The full variable domain, its missing parts supplied by reference TRBV15 and TRBJ2-5, is DAMVIQNPRYQVTQFGKPVTLSCSQTLNHNVMYWYQQKSSQAPKLLFHYYDKDFNNEADTPDNFQSRRPNTSFCFLDIRSPGLGDTAMYLCATSGGTRLGAQYFGPGTRLLVL.

The chain is built from TRBV11-2 and TRBJ2-1, with D possibly matching TRBD2 (5 bases). From germline, CDR1 is SGHAT and CDR2 FQNNGV. Between the trimmed V and J ends, which lost 4 bases and 8 bases, there was a span of 15 bases. The CDR3 is 14 residues long. This CDR3 reads CASSYGPGGYEQFF. CDR3 coding DNA: TGTGCCAGCAGCTACGGGCCGGGCGGGTATGAGCAGTTCTTC.

On this clonotype: A much larger clone differs from this one at a single base, so this may be a read error. This chain connects TRBV5-1 to TRBJ2-7, with D possibly TRBD2 on 6 matching bases. This CDR3 has 15 amino acids. Deletions cut 3 bases from V and 2 bases from J, with 15 bases between. CDR1 SGHRS and CDR2 YFSETQ come from the germline V gene. This CDR3 reads CASSSDRDSAYEQYF. The CDR3 DNA follows: TGCGCCAGCAGCTCCGACCGGGACTCAGCCTACGAGCAGTACTTC.

This clonotype was found many times. The V call is TRBV19, the J call TRBJ2-5, with D possibly being TRBD1 or TRBD2 (7 bases each). The CDR3 runs 14 residues. Germline-derived CDR1 and CDR2 are LNHDA and SQIVND (reference sequence). V gave up 4 bases and J gave up 7 bases, with 16 bases separating them. The CDR3 sequence: CASSTQGGRGTQYF. CDR3 bases: TGTGCCAGTAGTACCCAGGGGGGGAGGGGGACCCAGTACTTC.

About this clonotype: Relative to the germline gene, one junction end is altered; a read error may explain this. This chain links TRBV13 with TRBJ2-3, with D tentatively TRBD2 (7 bases). The CDR3 is 18 residues long. CDR1 is PRHDT, CDR2 FYEKMQ, per germline (reference sequence). This chain's CDR3 is CASSLGGVRPTRGDTQYF. Here the CDR3 DNA reads TGTGCCAGCAGCCTAGGGGGGGTTCGGCCTACGCGCGGAGATACGCAGTATTTT.

As regards this clonotype: The junction and the germline gene differ at one end; a read error may be behind it. The rearrangement uses TRBV10-3 and TRBJ1-3; D gene uncertain. This CDR3 region has 15 residues. From germline, CDR1 is ENHRY and CDR2 SYGVKD. The CDR3 nucleotides are TGTGCCGCCCCGCCTTCCGAAGACGTCGGAAACACCATGTATTTT. It translates to CAAPPSEDVGNTMYF.

In its sample, this clonotype was seen many times. The chain is built from TRBV2 and TRBJ2-7; 7 bases are a match to TRBD1. J was trimmed by 0 bases and V by 4 bases; bases with no gene match: 6. This CDR3 has 15 amino acids. CDR1 SNHLY and CDR2 FYNNEI come from the germline V gene. CDR3: CASSVLRGISYEQYF. The CDR3 DNA follows: TGTGCCAGCAGTGTCCTCAGGGGGATCTCCTACGAGCAGTACTTC.

This clonotype was counted ten times or more. The chain couples TRBV11-2 to TRBJ1-3; D gene ambiguous. Germline V gene lookup returns CDR1 SGHAT and CDR2 FQNNGV. V lost 5 bases to trimming and J lost 2 bases, with 19 bases between them. The CDR3 is 17 residues long. The DNA for the CDR3 is TGTGCCAGCAGCCCTTCATCCCGGGCCCCACCTGGAAACACCATATATTTT. Translating gives CASSPSSRAPPGNTIYF.

This clonotype was counted ten times or more. The chain uses TRBV29-1 and TRBJ2-1; D possibly corresponds to TRBD2 (6 bases). The CDR3 has 14 residues. Per the germline V gene, CDR1 is SQVTM and CDR2 is ANQGSEA. V was clipped by 3 bases and J by 0 bases, with 9 bases between them. The CDR3 DNA sequence: TGCAGCGTTGAGGGGGGAAGCTCCTACAATGAGCAGTTCTTC. As protein: CSVEGGSSYNEQFF.

This clonotype occurred many times. The chain uses TRBV10-1 and TRBJ1-1; TRBD1 matches 8 bases. The CDR3 is 13 amino acids. Germline V gene lookup returns CDR1 WNHNN and CDR2 SYGVQD (reference sequence). J lost 1 base, V lost 11 bases, and 6 bases had no gene match. The CDR3 DNA follows: TGCGCCCGAAGGGACAGGAGGAACACTGAAGCTTTCTTT. Protein product: CARRDRRNTEAFF.

J is TRBJ2-7 and V is TRBV29-1, with 7 positions matching TRBD1. V lost 7 bases and J lost 2; bases outside the gene matches: 8. The CDR3 has 13 residues. The germline CDR1 and CDR2 sequences are SQVTM and ANQGSEA. The DNA for the CDR3 is TGCAGCGCCCGTGGGACAGAAACCTACGAGCAGTACTTC. Its translation is CSARGTETYEQYF.

This clonotype was counted ten times or more. The chain joins TRBV2 to TRBJ1-1, with 10 positions matching TRBD1. This CDR3 is 20 amino acids long. CDR1 is SNHLY, CDR2 FYNNEI, per germline. With 2 bases clipped from V and 1 base from J, the junction kept 16 bases outside the gene matches. The DNA of the CDR3 is TGTGCCAGCAGTGAACGGACGATATCCGGGACAGGGGTAGGGAACACTGAAGCTTTCTTT. Translated: CASSERTISGTGVGNTEAFF.

This clonotype has ten or more counts. The DNA of the CDR3 is TGTGCCAGCAGCCCGGGACTGAATGAGGAGACCCAGTACTTC. As protein: CASSPGLNEETQYF. This chain links TRBV7-2 with TRBJ2-5; maybe TRBD2 (6 bases). Trimming shortened V by 5 bases and J by 5 bases, and 15 bases separated the two germline ends. The CDR3 spans 14 residues. Germline CDR1 SGHTA, CDR2 FQGNSA.

J is TRBJ1-4 and V is TRBV19, with 7 bases that match TRBD1. This CDR3 is built from 16 residues. With 7 bases clipped from V and 5 bases from J, the junction kept 13 bases outside the gene matches. Germline CDR1 and CDR2: LNHDA and SQIVND (reference sequence). The CDR3 DNA sequence: TGTGCCAGTACCCACCCGCCGGGACAGAGAAATGAAAAACTGTTTTTT. It is translated as CASTHPPGQRNEKLFF. The variable domain in full, with the rest retrieved from reference TRBV19 and TRBJ1-4, is DGGITQSPKYLFRKEGQNVTLSCEQNLNHDAMYWYRQDPGQGLRLIYYSQIVNDFQKGDIAEGYSVSREKKESFPLTVTSAQKNPTAFYLCASTHPPGQRNEKLFFGSGTQLSVL.

This clonotype appeared many times. The chain employs TRBV10-3 and TRBJ1-1, with D possibly matching TRBD1 (6 bases). The CDR3 covers 14 residues. Trimming cost V 7 bases and J 6 bases, with 18 bases left between them. The germline V gene has CDR1 ENHRY and CDR2 SYGVKD. This chain's CDR3 is CAIKGRQAGSEAFF. The CDR3 DNA reads TGTGCCATCAAGGGGAGACAGGCTGGCTCTGAAGCTTTCTTT.

This clonotype was picked up many times. The chain couples TRBV20-1 to TRBJ1-5; D is uncertain. The CDR3 consists of 12 residues. Trimming stripped 4 bases from V and 7 bases from J, with 11 bases between. Germline CDR1 is DFQATT and CDR2 is SNEGSKA (reference sequence). CDR3 bases: TGCAGTGCTATCAACAAGGACCAGCCCCAGCATTTT. Translated: CSAINKDQPQHF.

Concerning this clonotype itself: A much larger clone lies one base from this, so it may be a read error. The chain links TRBV19 to TRBJ1-2; TRBD1 might be the D (6 bases). The CDR3 is made up of 14 amino acids. Trimming removed 2 bases at V and 2 bases at J, with 9 bases between. Germline CDR1 LNHDA, CDR2 SQIVND (reference sequence). Here the CDR3 DNA reads TGTGCCAGTAGTATATCGGGACAAAACTATGGCTACACCTTC. Protein: CASSISGQNYGYTF.

The chain combines TRBV24-1 with TRBJ1-2; D unresolved. CDR3 length equals 14 residues. Germline values: CDR1 KGHDR, CDR2 SFDVKD. V gave up 2 bases and J gave up 4 bases, with 10 bases separating them. CDR3 coding DNA: TGTGCCACCAGTGATTCGGACGGAACCTATGGCTACACCTTC. This gives the protein CATSDSDGTYGYTF.